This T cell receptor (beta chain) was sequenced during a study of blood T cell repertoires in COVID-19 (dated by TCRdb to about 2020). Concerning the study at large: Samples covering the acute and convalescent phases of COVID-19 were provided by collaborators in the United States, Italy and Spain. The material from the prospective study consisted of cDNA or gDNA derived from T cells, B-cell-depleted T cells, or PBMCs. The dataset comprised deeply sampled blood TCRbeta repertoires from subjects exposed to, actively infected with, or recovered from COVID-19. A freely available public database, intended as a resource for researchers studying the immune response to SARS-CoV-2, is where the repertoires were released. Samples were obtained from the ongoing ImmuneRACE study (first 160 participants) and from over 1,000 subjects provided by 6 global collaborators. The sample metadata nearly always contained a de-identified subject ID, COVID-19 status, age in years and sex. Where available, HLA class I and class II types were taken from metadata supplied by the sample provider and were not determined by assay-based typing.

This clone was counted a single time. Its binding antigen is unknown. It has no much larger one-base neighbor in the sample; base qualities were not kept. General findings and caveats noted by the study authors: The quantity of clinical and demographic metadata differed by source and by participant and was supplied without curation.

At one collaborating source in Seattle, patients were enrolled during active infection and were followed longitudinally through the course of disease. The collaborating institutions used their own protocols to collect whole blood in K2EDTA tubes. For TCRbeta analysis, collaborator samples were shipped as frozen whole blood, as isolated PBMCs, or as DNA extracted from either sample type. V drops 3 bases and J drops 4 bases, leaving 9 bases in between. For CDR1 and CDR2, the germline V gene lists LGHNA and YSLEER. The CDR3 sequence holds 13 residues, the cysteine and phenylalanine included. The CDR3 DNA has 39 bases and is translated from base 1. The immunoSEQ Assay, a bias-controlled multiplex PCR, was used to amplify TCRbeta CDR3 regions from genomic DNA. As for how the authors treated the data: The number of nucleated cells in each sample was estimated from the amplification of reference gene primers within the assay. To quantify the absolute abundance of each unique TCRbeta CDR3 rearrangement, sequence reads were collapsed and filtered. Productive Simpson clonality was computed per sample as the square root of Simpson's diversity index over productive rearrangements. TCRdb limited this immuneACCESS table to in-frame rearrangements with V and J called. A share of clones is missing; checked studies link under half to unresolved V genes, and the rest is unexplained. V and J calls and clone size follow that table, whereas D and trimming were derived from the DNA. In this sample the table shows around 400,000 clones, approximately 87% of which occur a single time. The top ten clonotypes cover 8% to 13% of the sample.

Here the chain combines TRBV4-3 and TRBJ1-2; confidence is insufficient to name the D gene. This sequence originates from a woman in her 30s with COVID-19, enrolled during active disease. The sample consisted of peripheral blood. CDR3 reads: CASSQKAGYGYTF. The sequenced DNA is TGCGCCAGCAGCCAGAAGGCGGGCTATGGCTACACCTTC.